The clone carrying this T cell receptor beta chain came up a few times. This sample is part of a study of molecular identifiers for immune sequencing clone quantification. Naive CD8 libraries used roughly 17,000 to 1,000,000 sorted cells and 10%, 30% or 50% RNA. TCRdb processed the PCR reads anew with MiXCR; each CDR3 protein has one entry. The data show 490,000 or so distinct CDR3 sequences, about 20% seen once. The sequenced sample was naive CD8+ T cells from blood, with Jurkat cell RNA spiked in. Subset in this sample: FACS-sorted CD8+CD4-CCR7+CD45RA+ naive T cells. The TCR comes from a human donor in good health. Some libraries in this study had Jurkat cell RNA spiked in.

CDR3 protein: CSASRDRGQETQYF. For the CDR3, the DNA is TGCAGTGCTAGCCGGGACAGGGGGCAAGAGACCCAGTACTTC. V gene TRBV20-1 combines with J gene TRBJ2-5, with 11 bases lining up with TRBD1. The V segment lost 3 bases and the J segment 2 bases; nucleotides outside the gene matches: 2. The germline CDR1 and CDR2 sequences are DFQATT and SNEGSKA (reference sequence). The CDR3 loop spans 14 amino acids.